This T cell receptor beta chain was profiled in a study of response to subunit inactivated influenza vaccine. TCRdb reanalysed the RT-PCR reads using MiXCR and keeps one entry per CDR3 protein. The profile shows more than 450,000 distinct CDR3 sequences, approximately 11% of them singletons. The sample holds many counts of this clonotype. Trimming took 4 bases from V and 4 from J; bases not matched to a gene: 3. The CDR3 is made up of 13 amino acids. Germline CDR1 reads SGHVS; CDR2 reads FNYEAQ. The sample also formed part of further work on T cells expressing NK-cell markers. That work states: As the method of synthesis, 5'RACE template switching with UMIs yielded TCR beta cDNA. Seven of the eight sequenced donors were classified as HCMV-seropositive, and one was classified as seronegative. Among CD8+ T cells from six donors, dominant NKG2C+ clonotypes accounted for roughly 1.0-7.0%.

The chain uses TRBV7-6 and TRBJ2-7; 8 positions agree with TRBD2. The TCR comes from a man in his fifties or sixties who received an inactivated influenza vaccine. The sequencing used PBMCs from blood, collected on the day of vaccination. DNA of the CDR3: TGTGCCAGCAGCTGGGAGCGGGGGTACGAGCAGTACTTC. This encodes CASSWERGYEQYF.